This is a list of T cell receptor beta chains from one sample in a study of shared clonotypes between healthy human individuals. Data came from immunoSEQ multiplex PCR; TCRdb stores just in-frame clones and leaves some out. The table records about 510,000 clones, 75% to 80% of them present only once. The sequenced sample consisted of PBMCs. Source of these receptors: a woman in her thirties or forties in good health. Some clones in this sample may be carry-over from other donors' samples. Each CDR3 is given with its conserved first and last residue. D genes are given only for firm matches. Clone size, where shown, is once, few, many, or a class for clones that have expanded.

clone_size j_call v_call d_call cdr3_aa cdr3_nt
many TRBJ2-1 TRBV2 NA CASSGFETPSSYNEQFF TGTGCCAGCAGTGGATTTGAGACACCGAGCTCCTACAATGAGCAGTTCTTC
many TRBJ2-5 TRBV5-1 TRBD2 CASTHGAGVNQETQYF TGCGCCAGCACCCATGGGGCGGGAGTTAACCAAGAGACCCAGTACTTC
NA TRBJ2-3 TRBV7-8 NA CASSIQAGAGGTDTQYF TGTGCCAGCAGCATCCAAGCGGGAGCAGGGGGGACAGATACGCAGTATTTT
NA TRBJ2-5 TRBV7-6 NA CASSLVSLFQETQYF TGTGCCAGCAGCTTAGTGTCCTTGTTCCAAGAGACCCAGTACTTC
NA TRBJ2-1 TRBV4-1 TRBD2 CASSQKAGDLLNEQFF TGCGCCAGCAGCCAAAAAGCGGGAGATTTATTGAATGAGCAGTTCTTC
NA TRBJ2-5 TRBV5-1 NA CASSWGKQETQYF TGCGCCAGCAGCTGGGGAAAACAAGAGACCCAGTACTTC
NA TRBJ2-5 TRBV7-2 NA CASSAYGETQYF TGTGCCAGCAGCGCATATGGAGAGACCCAGTACTTC
NA TRBJ2-5 TRBV9 TRBD1 CASSIGTGGAETQYF TGTGCCAGCAGCATCGGGACAGGGGGCGCGGAGACCCAGTACTTC
NA TRBJ1-2 TRBV2 TRBD1 CASSIQGGPGGTKNYGYTF TGTGCCAGCAGTATACAGGGAGGACCAGGGGGCACCAAGAACTATGGCTACACCTTC
once TRBJ2-1 TRBV28 NA CASSLREQFF TGTGCCAGCAGTTTGAGAGAGCAGTTCTTC
NA TRBJ2-7 TRBV30 NA CAWRVAGPSYEQYF TGTGCCTGGAGGGTGGCGGGACCATCCTACGAGCAGTACTTC
NA TRBJ1-1 TRBV29-1 NA CSVGGLGGTEAFF TGCAGCGTTGGCGGACTCGGGGGGACTGAAGCTTTCTTT
NA TRBJ2-7 TRBV11-2 TRBD2 CASSPVRGGHNEQYF TGTGCCAGCAGCCCCGTTAGGGGAGGGCACAACGAGCAGTACTTC
NA TRBJ2-3 TRBV19 TRBD2 CASSTSGTSGADTQYF TGTGCCAGTAGCACCTCCGGGACTAGCGGTGCGGATACGCAGTATTTT
NA TRBJ2-5 TRBV7-9 TRBD2 CASSSRTSGAETQYF TGTGCCAGCAGCTCAAGGACTAGCGGGGCAGAGACCCAGTACTTC
many TRBJ2-7 TRBV6-1 TRBD1 CASSSQTGGLWEQYF TGTGCCAGCAGTTCACAGACAGGGGGTCTGTGGGAGCAGTACTTC
many TRBJ2-7 TRBV4-1 TRBD2 CASSHLTSGSNEQYF TGCGCCAGCAGCCACCTGACTAGCGGGAGTAACGAGCAGTACTTC
NA TRBJ2-7 TRBV7-6 NA CASSLGLGDSYEQYF TGTGCCAGCAGCTTAGGGTTGGGGGACTCCTACGAGCAGTACTTC
NA TRBJ2-1 TRBV21-1 NA CASSKSGRPSYNEQFF TGTGCCAGCAGCAAAAGCGGGAGACCTTCCTACAATGAGCAGTTCTTC
NA TRBJ2-5 TRBV6-6 TRBD2 CATSRSPGRERETQYF TGTGCCACCAGCCGCTCGCCGGGGCGGGAGCGGGAGACCCAGTACTTC
NA TRBJ2-7 TRBV7-9 NA CASSFYGRASSYEQYF TGTGCCAGCAGCTTTTACGGACGAGCATCCTCCTACGAGCAGTACTTC
NA TRBJ2-1 TRBV5-1 NA CASSMRPNDEQFF TGCGCCAGCAGCATGAGACCGAACGATGAGCAGTTCTTC